The rows below give T cell receptor beta chains drawn from one sample of a study of regulatory T cells in long-lasting Graves disease. TCRdb re-called the multiplex PCR reads with MiXCR, one entry per CDR3 protein. Counted here are roughly 520,000 distinct CDR3 sequences, around 12% occurring once; the ten biggest clones make up 8.9%. The sample was also linked to a second study, of T cells in Graves' hyperthyroidism and ophthalmopathy.

Sequenced here: peripheral blood mononuclear cells (PBMCs), sampled at new diagnosis, from a patient treated with antithyroid drugs. Receptors were obtained from a woman aged 25-40 years with Graves disease. Both conserved end residues are part of each CDR3. The D gene is left open where the match is weak. Clone size is shown for a subset of rows, as once, few, many or a class of expanded clone.

j_gene,d_gene,v_gene,abundance,len,CDR3aa,CDR3nt
TRBJ1-2,-,TRBV28,many,16,CASSRRPGGFGYGYTF,TGTGCCAGCAGTCGGAGGCCGGGGGGCTTTGGCTATGGCTACACCTTC
TRBJ2-7,-,TRBV20-1,many,13,CSARSAPLYEQYF,TGCAGTGCTAGATCGGCCCCGTTGTACGAGCAGTACTTC
TRBJ1-1,-,TRBV6-2/TRBV6-3,-,16,CASSFHTGSLNTEAFF,TGTGCCAGCAGTTTCCACACAGGGAGCCTAAACACTGAAGCTTTCTTT
TRBJ1-1,-,TRBV2,many,13,CASSDGGGTEAFF,TGTGCCAGCAGTGATGGGGGAGGGACTGAAGCTTTCTTT
TRBJ2-3,-,TRBV4-1,many,16,CASSIQGPISTDTQYF,TGCGCCAGCAGCATACAGGGCCCAATAAGCACAGATACGCAGTATTTT
TRBJ2-7,-,TRBV4-2,many,17,CASSQDSWVQGTDEQYF,TGTGCCAGCAGCCAAGATTCCTGGGTACAGGGCACCGACGAGCAGTACTTC
TRBJ2-2,-,TRBV5-4,many,15,CASSLSGAVTGELFF,TGTGCCAGCAGCTTATCAGGGGCGGTCACCGGGGAGCTGTTTTTT
TRBJ1-6,TRBD1,TRBV5-5,few,17,CASSLVGQGYYNSPLHF,TGTGCCAGCAGCTTGGTGGGACAGGGATATTATAATTCACCCCTCCACTTT
TRBJ2-3,TRBD2,TRBV3-1,-,15,CASSQMGGEADTQYF,TGTGCCAGCAGCCAAATGGGGGGGGAGGCAGATACGCAGTATTTT
TRBJ2-7,-,TRBV6-9,many,16,CASSYGPGAPSYEQYF,TGTGCCAGCAGTTACGGCCCAGGGGCCCCATCCTACGAGCAGTACTTC
TRBJ2-3,TRBD2,TRBV5-1,-,16,CASRGAAGGLTDTQYF,TGCGCCAGCAGGGGGGCCGCGGGAGGGCTCACAGATACGCAGTATTTT
TRBJ2-7,-,TRBV7-3,-,13,CASSQGGPHEQYF,TGTGCCAGCAGCCAAGGGGGTCCCCACGAGCAGTACTTC
TRBJ2-7,TRBD1,TRBV6-1,many,14,CASKPGQGQYEQYF,TGTGCCAGCAAACCGGGACAGGGACAATACGAGCAGTACTTC
TRBJ2-7,-,TRBV6-1,-,11,CATGDTYEQYF,TGTGCCACGGGGGATACCTACGAGCAGTACTTC
TRBJ1-4,TRBD1,TRBV27,many,14,CASSSHRGNEKLFF,TGTGCCAGCAGTTCTCACAGGGGTAATGAAAAACTGTTTTTT
TRBJ1-2,-,TRBV24-1,many,14,CATSDSGRLYGYTF,TGTGCCACCAGTGATTCGGGACGCCTATATGGCTACACCTTC
TRBJ1-6,-,TRBV28,-,15,CASSLARSYNSPLHF,TGTGCCAGCAGTCTCGCTCGGTCATATAATTCACCCCTCCACTTT
TRBJ1-1,-,TRBV18,many,17,CASSPLPGTTANTEAFF,TGTGCCAGCTCACCACTTCCGGGGACTACAGCGAACACTGAAGCTTTCTTT
TRBJ1-4,-,TRBV5-1,many,13,CASSVGPNEKLFF,TGTGCCAGCAGCGTGGGACCAAATGAAAAACTGTTTTTT
TRBJ2-3,TRBD2,TRBV6-1,-,16,CASTESTSGPTDTQYF,TGTGCCAGCACCGAATCGACTAGCGGACCCACAGACACGCAGTATTTT
TRBJ1-1,-,TRBV19,-,12,CASTAGATEAFF,TGTGCCAGTACGGCAGGAGCCACTGAAGCTTTCTTT
TRBJ2-7,-,TRBV6-4,few,14,CASSYGTGFYEQYF,TGTGCCAGCAGTTATGGGACGGGTTTCTACGAGCAGTACTTC
TRBJ2-2,-,TRBV20-1,many,13,CSALKPSSGELFF,TGCAGTGCTCTGAAACCATCATCCGGGGAGCTGTTTTTT
TRBJ2-2,-,TRBV7-9,few,15,CASSFPGLNTGELFF,TGTGCCAGCAGCTTCCCGGGACTCAACACCGGGGAGCTGTTTTTT
TRBJ2-1,TRBD2,TRBV27,many,15,CASSSGLAVYNEQFF,TGTGCCAGCAGTTCGGGACTAGCGGTGTACAATGAGCAGTTCTTC
TRBJ1-1,-,TRBV20-1,many,14,CSAINPRTGTEAFF,TGCAGTGCTATAAATCCAAGGACGGGGACTGAAGCTTTCTTT
TRBJ2-1,TRBD1,TRBV2,many,15,CASSPRQGTYNEQFF,TGTGCCAGCAGTCCCAGACAGGGCACCTACAATGAGCAGTTCTTC
TRBJ1-5,-,TRBV19,many,16,CASSIGRGYSNQPQHF,TGTGCCAGTAGTATAGGCAGGGGCTATAGCAATCAGCCCCAGCATTTT
TRBJ2-1,TRBD1,TRBV5-1,many,16,CASSLGQGAGKNEQFF,TGCGCCAGCAGCTTGGGGCAGGGGGCTGGTAAGAATGAGCAGTTCTTC
TRBJ1-2,-,TRBV9,-,15,CASSEGPQGSNGYTF,TGTGCCAGCAGTGAAGGACCCCAGGGGTCCAATGGCTACACCTTC
TRBJ1-1,-,TRBV27,many,21,CASSLYAVIGGENRVNTEAFF,TGTGCCAGCAGTTTATACGCGGTTATAGGAGGGGAGAACAGGGTGAACACTGAAGCTTTCTTT
TRBJ1-5,-,TRBV2,many,16,CASSAEMWGTGQPQHF,TGTGCCAGCAGTGCAGAGATGTGGGGGACTGGGCAGCCCCAGCATTTT
TRBJ2-6,-,TRBV11-2,few,16,CASSLPGQSGANVLTF,TGTGCCAGCAGCTTACCCGGACAGTCAGGGGCCAACGTCCTGACTTTC
TRBJ1-4,-,TRBV6-1,-,16,CASSDPGGSTNEKLFF,TGTGCCAGCAGTGACCCGGGGGGGTCGACTAATGAAAAACTGTTTTTT
TRBJ2-7,TRBD2,TRBV5-1,few,16,CASSTSSTSGVYEQYF,TGCGCCAGCAGCACATCCTCGACTAGCGGAGTCTACGAGCAGTACTTC
TRBJ2-3,-,TRBV20-1,few,19,CSARDLSHLPGLITDTQYF,TGCAGTGCTAGAGATTTAAGCCATCTACCGGGACTTATCACAGATACGCAGTATTTT
TRBJ2-2,-,TRBV10-3,many,15,CAISESVLGTGELFF,TGTGCCATCAGTGAGTCGGTGTTAGGGACCGGGGAGCTGTTTTTT
TRBJ1-1,-,TRBV6-1,many,14,CASRPPGDGTEAFF,TGTGCCAGCAGGCCGCCAGGGGATGGCACTGAAGCTTTCTTT
TRBJ1-1,TRBD1,TRBV20-1,many,14,CSANLRDSNTEAFF,TGCAGTGCTAACCTGAGGGACAGCAACACTGAAGCTTTCTTT
TRBJ2-7,-,TRBV5-6,few,15,CASSLLGDNYYEQYF,TGTGCCAGCAGCTTGTTAGGGGACAACTACTACGAGCAGTACTTC
TRBJ1-1,-,TRBV5-1,few,19,CASSLALVMEPLMNTEAFF,TGCGCCAGCAGCTTGGCCTTGGTTATGGAACCTCTTATGAACACTGAAGCTTTCTTT
TRBJ1-1,-,TRBV6-5,many,13,CASSYNSPPEAFF,TGTGCCAGCAGTTATAACAGTCCCCCTGAAGCTTTCTTT
TRBJ2-3,TRBD2,TRBV12-3/TRBV12-4,-,17,CASSGLGGRVGVDTQYF,TGTGCCAGCAGTGGGCTGGGCGGGAGGGTCGGTGTGGATACGCAGTATTTT
TRBJ2-7,TRBD2,TRBV7-9,-,15,CASSFGTSGPYEQYF,TGTGCCAGCAGCTTCGGGACTAGCGGACCCTACGAGCAGTACTTC
TRBJ1-6,-,TRBV4-1,-,16,CASSQGEWHSNSPLHF,TGCGCCAGCAGCCAAGGCGAGTGGCATAGCAATTCACCCCTCCACTTT
TRBJ2-3,-,TRBV12-3/TRBV12-4,many,14,CASGDRSSTDTQYF,TGTGCCAGCGGAGACCGTTCTAGCACAGATACGCAGTATTTT
TRBJ2-7,-,TRBV20-1,many,11,CSARWGGGNDF,-
TRBJ2-7,-,TRBV7-6,few,15,CASSPQGGSSYEQYF,TGTGCCAGCAGCCCACAGGGAGGCTCATCCTACGAGCAGTACTTC
TRBJ2-7,-,TRBV6-1,many,15,CASSVDSGGTTEQYF,TGTGCCAGCAGTGTTGATAGCGGAGGAACTACCGAGCAGTACTTC
TRBJ2-1,TRBD2,TRBV4-2,many,15,CASSQEGLAGGPQFF,TGTGCCAGCAGCCAAGAAGGACTAGCGGGAGGGCCGCAGTTCTTC
TRBJ2-1,-,TRBV7-9,-,12,CASSSLRGEQFF,TGTGCCAGCAGCTCACTCCGGGGTGAGCAGTTCTTC
TRBJ1-4,-,TRBV11-1,few,15,CASSFVSGGIEKLFF,TGTGCCAGCAGCTTTGTATCTGGAGGAATTGAAAAACTGTTTTTT
TRBJ2-1,-,TRBV6-1,many,15,CASSEASLGAGEQFF,TGTGCCAGCAGTGAAGCGTCCCTGGGGGCCGGGGAGCAGTTCTTC
TRBJ1-5,-,TRBV2,many,14,CASSESPSNQPQHF,TGTGCCAGCAGTGAAAGTCCTAGCAATCAGCCCCAGCATTTT
TRBJ1-5,-,TRBV19,-,13,CAGGRRGNQPQHF,TGTGCTGGTGGCAGGAGAGGGAATCAGCCCCAGCATTTT